The entry below describes one T cell receptor beta chain. Libraries were prepared by immunoSEQ multiplex PCR; TCRdb keeps only in-frame clonotypes and omits some of them. The table records under 500,000 clones, about 90% of them present only once. This sample is drawn from a study of blood T cell repertoires in COVID-19. The wider study: The study drew acute and convalescent COVID-19 samples from the United States, Italy and Spain.

The germline CDR1 and CDR2 sequences are LGHNA and YSLEER. Trimming took 0 bases from V and 3 from J, leaving 20 bases between them. The CDR3 sequence is 18 residues long. The sample taken for sequencing was PBMCs or T cells enriched from blood (not recorded which). The clonotype was recovered from a woman aged 18-35 years with acute COVID-19. The chain recombines TRBV4-3 with TRBJ1-1; possible D gene TRBD1, 6 bases. CDR3 in DNA: TGCGCCAGCAGCCAAGATCTGACTGGACAGATTGGGTACACTGAAGCTTTCTTT. It specifies CASSQDLTGQIGYTEAFF.